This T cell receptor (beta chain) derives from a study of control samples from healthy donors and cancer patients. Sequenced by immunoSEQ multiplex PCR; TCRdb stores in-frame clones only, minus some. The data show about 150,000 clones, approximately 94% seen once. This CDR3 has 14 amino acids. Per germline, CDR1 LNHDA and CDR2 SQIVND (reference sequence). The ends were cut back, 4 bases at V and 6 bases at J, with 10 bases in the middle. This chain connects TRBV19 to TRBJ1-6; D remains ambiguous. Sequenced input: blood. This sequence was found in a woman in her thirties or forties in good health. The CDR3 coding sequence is TGTGCCAGTAGTAACCAGGACGGTAATTCACCCCTCCACTTT. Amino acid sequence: CASSNQDGNSPLHF.